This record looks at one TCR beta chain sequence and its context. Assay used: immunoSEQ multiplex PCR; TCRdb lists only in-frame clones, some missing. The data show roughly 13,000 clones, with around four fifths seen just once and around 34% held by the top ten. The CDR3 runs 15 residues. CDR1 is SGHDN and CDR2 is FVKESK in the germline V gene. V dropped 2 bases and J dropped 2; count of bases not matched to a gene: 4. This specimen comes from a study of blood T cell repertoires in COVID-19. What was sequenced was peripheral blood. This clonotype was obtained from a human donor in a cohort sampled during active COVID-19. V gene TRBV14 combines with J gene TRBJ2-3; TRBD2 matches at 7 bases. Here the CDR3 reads CASSQWRGNTDTQYF. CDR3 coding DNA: TGTGCCAGCAGCCAATGGCGGGGGAACACAGATACGCAGTATTTT.